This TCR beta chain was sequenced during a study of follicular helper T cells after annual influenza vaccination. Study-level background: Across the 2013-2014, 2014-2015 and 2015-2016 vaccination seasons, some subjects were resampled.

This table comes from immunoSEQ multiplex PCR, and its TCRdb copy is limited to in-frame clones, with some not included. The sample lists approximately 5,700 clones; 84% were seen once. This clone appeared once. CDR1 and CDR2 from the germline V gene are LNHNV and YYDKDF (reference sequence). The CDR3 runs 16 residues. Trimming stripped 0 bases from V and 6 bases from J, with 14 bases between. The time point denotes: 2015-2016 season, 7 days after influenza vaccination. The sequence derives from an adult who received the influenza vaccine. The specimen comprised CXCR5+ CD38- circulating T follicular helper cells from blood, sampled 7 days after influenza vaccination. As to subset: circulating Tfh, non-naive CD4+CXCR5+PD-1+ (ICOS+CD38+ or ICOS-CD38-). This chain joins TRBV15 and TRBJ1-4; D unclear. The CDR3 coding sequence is TGTGCCACCAGCAGAGATCCAGCAGAGCCTTATGAAAAACTGTTTTTT. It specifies CATSRDPAEPYEKLFF.